This entry lists 27 T cell receptor beta chains sequenced from one sample in a study of T cells in localized non-small cell lung cancer. Assay used: immunoSEQ multiplex PCR; TCRdb lists only in-frame clones, some missing. The sample shows around 25,000 clones, about 92% of them seen only once. The source material was peripheral blood, sampled before any cancer treatment. Every receptor here comes from a man aged 35 to 70 with stage III squamous cell lung carcinoma.

The rearrangement links TRBV6-4 to TRBJ2-1, with D tentatively TRBD1 (6 bases). Trimming pared 0 bases from V and 15 bases from J, leaving 12 bases between. This CDR3 has 12 amino acids. Germline CDR1 is MRHNA and CDR2 is SNTAGT. The CDR3 bases are TGTGCCAGCAGTGACTCCCGGCAGGGGCTGTTCTTC. It translates to CASSDSRQGLFF.

This chain uses TRBV19 with TRBJ1-5; 9 nucleotides line up with TRBD1. This CDR3 is built from 17 residues. Per the germline V gene, CDR1 is LNHDA and CDR2 is SQIVND (reference sequence). The J segment lost 0 bases and the V segment lost 10 bases, leaving 13 bases of the junction unmatched. In DNA form, the CDR3 reads TGTGCCACCAAGCTCAGGGGACAGGGTTTTAGCAATCAGCCCCAGCATTTT. Amino acid sequence: CATKLRGQGFSNQPQHF.

This chain uses TRBV4-3 with TRBJ2-5; no firm D call. Per the germline V gene, CDR1 is LGHNA and CDR2 is YSLEER. The CDR3 extends over 16 amino acids. V gave up 0 bases and J gave up 1 base, with 12 bases separating them. CDR3 protein: CASSQDLPALQETQYF. For the CDR3, the DNA is TGCGCCAGCAGCCAAGATCTGCCAGCGCTCCAAGAGACCCAGTACTTC.

The rearrangement uses TRBV13 and TRBJ2-7; 9 bases line up with TRBD2. Germline V gives CDR1 PRHDT, CDR2 FYEKMQ (reference sequence). This CDR3 comprises 17 residues. V lost 1 base to trimming and J lost 3 bases; unmatched junction nucleotides: 10. CDR3 DNA: TGTGCCAGCAGCTTAGAGGGCGGTGGAGCGGGGGGCTACGAGCAGTACTTC. Translation: CASSLEGGGAGGYEQYF. The full variable domain, with the rest looked up from reference TRBV13 and TRBJ2-7, is AAGVIQSPRHLIKEKRETATLKCYPIPRHDTVYWYQQGPGQDPQFLISFYEKMQSDKGSIPDRFSAQQFSDYHSELNMSSLELGDSALYFCASSLEGGGAGGYEQYFGPGTRLTVT.

The rearrangement links TRBV25-1 to TRBJ2-1; D is perhaps TRBD1 (6 bases). Trimming pared 3 bases from V and 4 bases from J, leaving 13 bases between. The CDR3 sequence is 15 residues long. The germline V gene has CDR1 MGHDK and CDR2 SYGVNS. The chain's CDR3 is CASSDGGRAYNEQFF. The CDR3 DNA is TGTGCCAGCAGTGATGGGGGCAGGGCTTACAATGAGCAGTTCTTC. The full variable domain, completed using reference TRBV25-1 and TRBJ2-1, is EADIYQTPRYLVIGTGKKITLECSQTMGHDKMYWYQQDPGMELHLIHYSYGVNSTEKGDLSSESTVSRIRTEHFPLTLESARPSHTSQYLCASSDGGRAYNEQFFGPGTRLTVL.

A single count supports this clone. The sample has other DNA sequences that encode this CDR3 too. This chain joins TRBV18 and TRBJ2-1; maybe TRBD2 (6 bases). Germline CDR1 reads KGHSH; CDR2 reads LQKENI. V was pared by 3 bases and J by 9 bases, with 21 bases between. The CDR3 consists of 16 residues. As DNA, the CDR3 is TGTGCCAGCTCACCCCGGGGACTGGCTGGAGGAATTGAGCAGTTCTTC. This gives the protein CASSPRGLAGGIEQFF.

The chain links TRBV5-1 to TRBJ2-2; the D is unclear. Germline V gives CDR1 SGHRS, CDR2 YFSETQ. This CDR3 comprises 15 residues. Trimming removed 5 bases from V and 8 bases from J, with 19 bases in between. The CDR3 here is CASRLDLGRTGELFF. The DNA for the CDR3 is TGCGCCAGCAGGTTAGATCTCGGACGTACTGGGGAGCTGTTTTTT.

The chain links TRBV15 to TRBJ2-2; TRBD1 matches at 9 bases. Unmatched junction bases numbered 13, after V lost 7 bases and J lost 7 bases. The CDR3 is 16 amino acids. The germline V gene encodes CDR1 LNHNV and CDR2 YYDKDF (reference sequence). CDR3 nucleotide sequence: TGTGCCACCATCACGGACAGGGGAGTTCTTTTCGGGGAGCTGTTTTTT. This gives the protein CATITDRGVLFGELFF.

The V and J genes are TRBV5-1 and TRBJ1-2; 9 nucleotides align to TRBD1. Germline CDR1 is SGHRS and CDR2 is YFSETQ. The trim removed 6 bases at V and 8 bases at J, leaving 8 bases unmatched. The CDR3 has 13 residues. The CDR3 sequence: CASTLGTGQGYTF. In nucleotides, the CDR3 is TGCGCCAGCACCCTCGGGACAGGGCAAGGCTACACCTTC.

This clone was counted a single time. J is TRBJ2-1 and V is TRBV30; a possible D gene is TRBD1 (6 bases). V was clipped by 3 bases and J by 1 base, with 7 bases between them. Per the germline V gene, CDR1 is GTSNPN and CDR2 is SVGIG (reference sequence). The CDR3 consists of 13 residues. CDR3 in amino acids: CAWSTGSYNEQFF. CDR3 bases: TGTGCCTGGAGCACAGGGTCCTACAATGAGCAGTTCTTC.

The rearrangement joins TRBV30 to TRBJ2-1; D uncertain. The germline V gene has CDR1 GTSNPN and CDR2 SVGIG (reference sequence). The CDR3 extends over 13 amino acids. V dropped 0 bases and J dropped 10 bases, with 13 bases sitting between them. Here the CDR3 reads CAWSVSLRREQFF. The CDR3, as DNA: TGTGCCTGGAGTGTATCGCTCCGCAGGGAGCAGTTCTTC.

The chain has TRBV25-1 and TRBJ2-3; no clear D. CDR1 and CDR2 from the germline V gene are MGHDK and SYGVNS. This CDR3 has 14 residues. Trimming stripped 3 bases from V and 4 bases from J, with 11 bases between. The CDR3 coding sequence is TGTGCCAGCAGTGACCCCCGTCCCCCAGATACGCAGTATTTT. It is translated as CASSDPRPPDTQYF.

This sequence joins TRBV25-1 and TRBJ1-1; D is unclear. V gave up 7 bases and J gave up 1 base, with 7 bases separating them. CDR1 and CDR2 from the germline V gene are MGHDK and SYGVNS. The CDR3 extends over 12 amino acids. The CDR3 nucleotides read TGTGCCAGCAATTGGGGGAACACTGAAGCTTTCTTT. It yields the protein CASNWGNTEAFF. Full variable domain (missing parts from reference TRBV25-1 and TRBJ1-1): EADIYQTPRYLVIGTGKKITLECSQTMGHDKMYWYQQDPGMELHLIHYSYGVNSTEKGDLSSESTVSRIRTEHFPLTLESARPSHTSQYLCASNWGNTEAFFGQGTRLTVV.

V is TRBV5-6 and J is TRBJ2-6; D unresolved. V was cut by 0 bases and J by 0 bases, with 7 bases left in between. Germline V gives CDR1 SGHDT, CDR2 YYEEEE. This CDR3 is built from 16 residues. CDR3 protein: CASSLAPGSGANVLTF. CDR3 coding DNA: TGTGCCAGCAGCTTGGCCCCCGGCTCTGGGGCCAACGTCCTGACTTTC.

The J gene is TRBJ1-2, the V gene TRBV28; D uncertain. Germline loops: CDR1 MDHEN, CDR2 SYDVKM. V lost 3 bases to trimming and J lost 1 base, with 6 bases between them. CDR3 length: 13 amino acids. The CDR3 spells CASSFPGNYGYTF. The CDR3 DNA is TGTGCCAGCAGTTTCCCGGGTAACTATGGCTACACCTTC.

The rearrangement joins TRBV5-4 to TRBJ2-3; 9 nucleotides match TRBD2. Germline V gives CDR1 SGHNT, CDR2 YYREEE (reference sequence). The CDR3 runs to 15 residues. The V segment lost 1 base and the J segment 1 base; nucleotides outside the gene matches: 1. CDR3 DNA sequence: TGTGCCAGCAGCTTGCCTAGCGGGGGCACAGATACGCAGTATTTT. Residues: CASSLPSGGTDTQYF.

The chain combines TRBV19 with TRBJ2-1; D is ambiguous. The CDR3 length is 12 residues. The germline CDR1 and CDR2 sequences are LNHDA and SQIVND (reference sequence). Between the trimmed V and J ends, which lost 2 bases and 10 bases, there was a span of 9 bases. The CDR3 DNA follows: TGTGCCAGTAGTATAAGGTCCGGGGAGCAGTTCTTC. Protein sequence: CASSIRSGEQFF.

The chain has TRBV30 and TRBJ1-4; TRBD1 is a possible D gene (6 bases). This CDR3 spans 16 amino acids. V lost 0 bases and J lost 8, with 19 bases in between. Germline V CDR1 and CDR2: GTSNPN, SVGIG (reference sequence). CDR3 bases: TGTGCCTGGAGTGTTGGCAGGGGCTCCTGGGGCGAAAAACTGTTTTTT. It codes for CAWSVGRGSWGEKLFF.

The V gene is TRBV27, the J gene TRBJ1-5; 9 nucleotides match TRBD1. J gave up 2 bases and V 5 bases, and 4 bases lay outside the gene matches. This CDR3 has 15 amino acids. Germline lookup yields CDR1 MNHEY and CDR2 SMNVEV (reference sequence). The CDR3 DNA reads TGTGCCAGCAGTACGGGACAGGGACGCAATCAGCCCCAGCATTTT. As protein: CASSTGQGRNQPQHF.

The genes are TRBV7-3 and TRBJ2-2; weak D call: TRBD1 (5 bases). V lost 5 bases, J lost 4 bases, and 11 bases lay in between. Germline values: CDR1 SGHTA, CDR2 FQGTGA. This CDR3 contains 14 residues. DNA for the CDR3: TGTGCCAGCAGCAACACCAGGGCCACCGGGGAGCTGTTTTTT. Translation gives CASSNTRATGELFF.

The J gene is TRBJ1-2, the V gene TRBV5-6, with no clear D. Germline-derived CDR1 and CDR2 are SGHDT and YYEEEE. V lost 6 bases, J lost 4 bases, and 13 bases lay in between. This CDR3 contains 13 residues. The CDR3 here is CASNQFGAYGYTF. CDR3 nucleotide sequence: TGTGCCAGCAACCAATTCGGCGCCTATGGCTACACCTTC.

The CDR3 region is CASSAQGTGGETQYF. The CDR3 region has the DNA TGTGCCAGCAGCGCCCAAGGGACAGGGGGGGAGACCCAGTACTTC. The genes are TRBV7-2 and TRBJ2-5, with TRBD1 identical over 11 bases. This CDR3 contains 15 residues. The ends lost 5 bases at V and 5 bases at J; junction bases unmatched: 7. Germline V gene lookup returns CDR1 SGHTA and CDR2 FQGNSA. Drawing the rest from reference TRBV7-2 and TRBJ2-5, the complete variable domain is GAGVSQSPSNKVTEKGKDVELRCDPISGHTALYWYRQSLGQGLEFLIYFQGNSAPDKSGLPSDRFSAERTGGSVSTLTIQRTQQEDSAVYLCASSAQGTGGETQYFGPGTRLLVL.

This rearrangement joins TRBV7-9 to TRBJ2-5; D remains ambiguous. The CDR3 loop spans 11 amino acids. Germline CDR1 reads SEHNR; CDR2 reads FQNEAQ (reference sequence). V was shortened by 5 bases and J by 4 bases, with 5 bases between the two germline ends. The CDR3 region has the DNA TGTGCCAGCAGCATAATAGAGACCCAGTACTTC. It codes for CASSIIETQYF.

Regarding this clone: The same CDR3 is also encoded by other DNA sequences in this sample. The chain couples TRBV28 to TRBJ1-2; 7 bases fit TRBD1. J gave up 7 bases and V 5 bases, and 10 bases lay outside the gene matches. Germline loops: CDR1 MDHEN, CDR2 SYDVKM. This CDR3 contains 14 residues. CDR3: CASSPPTGPLGYTF. Here the CDR3 DNA reads TGTGCCAGCAGTCCTCCGACAGGGCCCCTTGGCTACACCTTC.

The V call is TRBV19, the J call TRBJ2-2; D might be TRBD2 (6 bases). Trimming removed 7 bases at V and 2 bases at J, with 11 bases between. Germline V gene sequence: CDR1 LNHDA, CDR2 SQIVND (reference sequence). The CDR3 runs to 14 residues. This chain's CDR3 is CASINSGNTGELFF. In nucleotides, the CDR3 is TGTGCCAGTATCAATAGCGGAAACACCGGGGAGCTGTTTTTT.

This chain uses TRBV2 with TRBJ2-5; D not certain. V lost 8 bases and J lost 5, with 9 bases in between. Germline CDR1 SNHLY, CDR2 FYNNEI. This CDR3 contains 11 residues. The CDR3 here is CASEVLETQYF. The DNA for the CDR3 is TGTGCCAGCGAGGTTTTGGAGACCCAGTACTTC.

The V and J genes are TRBV11-3 and TRBJ2-1; 11 nucleotides align to TRBD1. In germline, CDR1 is SGHNT, CDR2 YENEEA. The CDR3 covers 14 residues. The trim removed 2 bases at V and 9 bases at J, leaving 3 bases unmatched. CDR3 sequence (DNA): TGTGCCAGCAGCTTAAGGACAGGGGGCGGTGAGCAGTTCTTC. This sequence encodes CASSLRTGGGEQFF.